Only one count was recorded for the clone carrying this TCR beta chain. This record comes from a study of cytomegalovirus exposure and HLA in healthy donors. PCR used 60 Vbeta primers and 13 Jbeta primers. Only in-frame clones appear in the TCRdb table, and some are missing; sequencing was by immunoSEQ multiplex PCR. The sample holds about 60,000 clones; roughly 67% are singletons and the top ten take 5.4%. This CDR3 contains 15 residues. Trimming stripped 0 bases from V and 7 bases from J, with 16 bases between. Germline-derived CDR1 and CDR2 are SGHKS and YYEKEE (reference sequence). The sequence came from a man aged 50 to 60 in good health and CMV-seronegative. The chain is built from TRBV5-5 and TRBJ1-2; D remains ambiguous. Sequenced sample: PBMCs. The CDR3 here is CASSLGSVSMGGYTF. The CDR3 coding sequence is TGTGCCAGCAGCTTGGGGAGCGTCTCCATGGGTGGCTACACCTTC. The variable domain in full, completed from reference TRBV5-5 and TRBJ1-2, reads DAGVTQSPTHLIKTRGQQVTLRCSPISGHKSVSWYQQVLGQGPQFIFQYYEKEERGRGNFPDRFSARQFPNYSSELNVNALLLGDSALYLCASSLGSVSMGGYTFGSGTRLTVV.